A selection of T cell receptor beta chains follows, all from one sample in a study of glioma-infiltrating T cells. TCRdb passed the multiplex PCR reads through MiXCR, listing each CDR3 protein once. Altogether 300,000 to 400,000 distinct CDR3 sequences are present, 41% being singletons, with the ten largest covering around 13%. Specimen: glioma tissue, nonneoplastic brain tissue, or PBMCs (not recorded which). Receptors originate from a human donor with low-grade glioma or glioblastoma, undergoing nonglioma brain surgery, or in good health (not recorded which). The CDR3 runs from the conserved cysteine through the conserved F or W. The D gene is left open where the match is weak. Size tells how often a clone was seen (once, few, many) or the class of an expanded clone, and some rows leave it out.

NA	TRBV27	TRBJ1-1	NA	TGTTCCAGCAGTTTCCGCCCCGCCACGCTGGGTCGGAACACTGAAGCTTTCTTT	CSSSFRPATLGRNTEAFF
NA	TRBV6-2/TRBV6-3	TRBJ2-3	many	TGTGCCAGCAGTTGGGCCGATACGCAGTATTTT	CASSWADTQYF
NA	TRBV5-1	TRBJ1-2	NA	TGCGCCAGCAGCCCTCGTTCAGGGTTATCGTATGGCTACACCTTC	CASSPRSGLSYGYTF
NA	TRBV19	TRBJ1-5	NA	TGTGCCAGTAGTATTCTGGCCAGCAATCAGCCCCAGCATTTT	CASSILASNQPQHF
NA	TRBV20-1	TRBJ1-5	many	TGCAGTGCTAGCCCCGTCCGCAATCAGCCCCAGCATTTT	CSASPVRNQPQHF
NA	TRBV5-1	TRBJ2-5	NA	TGCGCCAGCAGCCGGATCGGACAGCAAGAGACCCAGTACTTC	CASSRIGQQETQYF
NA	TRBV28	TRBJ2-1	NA	TGTGCCAGCAGTTTGTTTCTCTGGGGAAACAATGAGCAGTTCTTC	CASSLFLWGNNEQFF
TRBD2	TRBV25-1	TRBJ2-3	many	TGTGCCAGCAGTAACAGCGGGAGGGAGGATACGCAGTATTTT	CASSNSGREDTQYF
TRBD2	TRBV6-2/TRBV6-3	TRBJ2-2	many	TGTGCCAGCAGTTCGGGACTAGAAGAGGCCGGGGAGCTGTTTTTT	CASSSGLEEAGELFF
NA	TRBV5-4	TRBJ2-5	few	TGTGCCAGCAGCTCCAACCCGGAGATGGCCCAGTACTTC	CASSSNPEMAQYF
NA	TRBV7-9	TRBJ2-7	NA	TGTGCCAGCAGCTTAGACCCCGGGGGAGCCTTCTACGAGCAGTACTTC	CASSLDPGGAFYEQYF
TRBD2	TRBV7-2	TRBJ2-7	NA	TGTGCCAGCAGCCCCGGGGAGGGAACCTACGAGCAGTACTTC	CASSPGEGTYEQYF
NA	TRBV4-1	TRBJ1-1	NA	TGCGCCAGCAGCCAAGATCGTTGGGGTGAAGCTTTCTTT	CASSQDRWGEAFF
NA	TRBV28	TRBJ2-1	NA	TGTGCCAGCAGTTTGTCCTACAGTGAGCAGTTCTTC	CASSLSYSEQFF
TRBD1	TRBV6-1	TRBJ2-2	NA	TGTGCCAGCAGTCGGGGACAGTGGGTTAGGGAGCTGTTTTTT	CASSRGQWVRELFF
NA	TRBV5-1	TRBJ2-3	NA	TGCGCCAGCAGCTTGGAACCAGCGGAAGGCACGCAGTATTTT	CASSLEPAEGTQYF
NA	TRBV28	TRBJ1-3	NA	TGTGCCAGCAGACCCGTCGGAAACACCATATATTTT	CASRPVGNTIYF
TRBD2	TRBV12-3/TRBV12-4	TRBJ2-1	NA	TGTGCCTCAGCGCGGTGGCTAGCGGGAGACGATGAGCAGTTCTTC	CASARWLAGDDEQFF
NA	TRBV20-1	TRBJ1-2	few	TGCAGTGCTAGAGCAGTCGGGGCAGGGAGGCTGAACTATGGCTACACCTTC	CSARAVGAGRLNYGYTF
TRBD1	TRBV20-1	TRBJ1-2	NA	TGCAACGCCGGACAGGGTGAAGGCTACACCTTC	CNAGQGEGYTF
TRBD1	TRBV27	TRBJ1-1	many	TGTGCCAGCAGTTTATCGAGATACAGGGGAAACACTGAAGCTTTCTTT	CASSLSRYRGNTEAFF
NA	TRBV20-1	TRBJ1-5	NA	TGCAGTGCTAGAGATTGGGCCATCGGGAGCAATAAGCCCCAGCATTTT	CSARDWAIGSNKPQHF
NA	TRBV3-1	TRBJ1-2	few	TGTGCCAGCAGCCAGCAAACGGCAGCTAACTATGGCTACACCTTC	CASSQQTAANYGYTF
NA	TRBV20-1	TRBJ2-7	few	TGCAGTGCTAGAGGATCCTACGAGCAGTACTTC	CSARGSYEQYF
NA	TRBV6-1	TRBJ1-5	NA	TGTGCCAGCAGTTCCCTGGCGGCGGGTGCCGGGAATCAGCCCCAGCATTTT	CASSSLAAGAGNQPQHF
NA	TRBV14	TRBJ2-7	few	TGTGCCAGCAGCCAAGACCCACACTACGAGCAGTACTTC	CASSQDPHYEQYF
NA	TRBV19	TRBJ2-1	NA	TGTGCCAGTAGTATCCAGCGGTTTTACAATGAGCAGTTCTTC	CASSIQRFYNEQFF
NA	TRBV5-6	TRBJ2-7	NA	TGTGCCAGCAGCTTTTCGAACGAGCAGTACTTC	CASSFSNEQYF
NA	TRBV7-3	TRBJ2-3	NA	TGTGCCAGCAGCGGGTCGGGTACAGATACGCAGTATTTT	CASSGSGTDTQYF
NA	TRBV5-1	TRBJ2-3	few	TGCGCCAGCAGCTCCCCAGCTGATACGCAGTATTTT	CASSSPADTQYF
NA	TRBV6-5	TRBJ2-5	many	TGTGCCAGCAGTTACTGGGCGGGACAAGAGACCCAGTACTTC	CASSYWAGQETQYF
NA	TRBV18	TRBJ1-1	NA	TGTGCCAGCTCAGGTTTTGGAGGGGACGACATTGAAGCTTTCTTT	CASSGFGGDDIEAFF
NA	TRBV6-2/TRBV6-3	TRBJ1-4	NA	TGTGCCAGCAGGACGACAGGTTCGAATGAAAAACTGTTTTTT	CASRTTGSNEKLFF
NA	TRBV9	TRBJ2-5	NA	TGTGCCAGCAGTACCACCTCCGGGGGATGGGAGACCCAGTACTTC	CASSTTSGGWETQYF
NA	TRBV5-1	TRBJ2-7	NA	TGCGCCAGCAGCATCAGGGAGCAGGGCTCCTACGAGCAGTACTTC	CASSIREQGSYEQYF
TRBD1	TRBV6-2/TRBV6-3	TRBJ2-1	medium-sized	TGTGCCAGCAGCTGGACAGGGTATGAGCAGTTCTTC	CASSWTGYEQFF
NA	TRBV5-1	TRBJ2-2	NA	TGCGCCAGCAGCTCTGACACTAACACCGGGGAGCTGTTTTTT	CASSSDTNTGELFF
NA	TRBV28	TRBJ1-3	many	TGTGCCAGCAGTGCCCGGGGGGAAGGCGGAAACACCATATATTTT	CASSARGEGGNTIYF
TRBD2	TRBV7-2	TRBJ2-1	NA	TGTGCCAGCAGCTGGGATAGCGGGAGGCCATACAATGAGCAGTTCTTC	CASSWDSGRPYNEQFF
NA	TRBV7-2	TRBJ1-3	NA	TGTGCCAGCAGCTTAGGCCCTCTCGGAAACACCATATATTTT	CASSLGPLGNTIYF
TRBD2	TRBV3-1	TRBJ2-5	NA	TGTGCCAGCAGCCAACTAGCGGGAGGGGGAGAGACCCAGTACTTC	CASSQLAGGGETQYF
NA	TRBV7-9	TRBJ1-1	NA	TGTGCCGGCAGCACGTTCGACAGTAATGAAGCTTTCTTT	CAGSTFDSNEAFF